The entry below gives a single T cell receptor (beta chain) sequence along with its context. Its antigen is not identified. Germline V CDR1 and CDR2: DFQATT, SNEGSKA (reference sequence). Between the trimmed V and J ends, which lost 4 bases and 3 bases, there was a span of 10 bases. The CDR3 loop spans 12 amino acids. These data are taken from a study of metastatic and nonmetastatic thyroid tumors. About the research overall: Patients with malignant and benign thyroid disease provided blood and tumor or nodule tissue, whose repertoires were compared. Study-wide points: Across blood and tumor, TCR beta diversity in malignant thyroid tumors was reportedly significantly higher than in benign nodules.

Each patient came to thyroid surgery without any prior treatment (of any kind). In the original analysis: A distant-metastasis classifier for papillary thyroid cancer was built using CDR3 differences across clinicopathological groups. With MiXCR, TCRdb called clones anew from the PCR reads. TCRdb's processing, not the authors', yielded these V and J calls. The repertoire holds roughly 4,900 clones, with 28% as singletons. The specimen was adjacent normal tissue. This sequence was found in a female donor with papillary thyroid cancer or a benign thyroid nodule (not recorded which). Some clones in this sample may be carry-over from other donors' samples. The rearrangement uses TRBV20-1 and TRBJ2-7; the D gene is possibly TRBD1 (5 bases). CDR3 in amino acids: CSAKIQDYEQYF. As DNA, the CDR3 is TGCAGTGCTAAGATACAGGACTACGAGCAGTACTTC.